This T cell receptor beta chain was identified during a study of cytotoxic CD8 clonotypes in ibrutinib-treated CLL. General study findings and limits: Rare overall, public clonotypes shrank or held steady under therapy.

J gave up 2 bases and V 5 bases, and 8 bases lay outside the gene matches. Germline V gives CDR1 SGHVS, CDR2 FNYEAQ. This CDR3 has 17 residues. A remark on this clone: Its antigen is unknown.

The repertoire was sequenced with immunoSEQ multiplex PCR; TCRdb's copy has only in-frame clones and lacks some. The sample has some 200,000 clones, 79% seen once. This clonotype originated in a human donor with chronic lymphocytic leukemia. The genes are TRBV7-6 and TRBJ2-5, with 13 bases lining up with TRBD2. The sample was PBMCs, taken after 12 months of ibrutinib treatment. The CDR3 DNA sequence: TGTGCCAGCAGCGCCACTGGACTAGCGGGGGTACAAGAGACCCAGTACTTC. Translated, it gives CASSATGLAGVQETQYF.